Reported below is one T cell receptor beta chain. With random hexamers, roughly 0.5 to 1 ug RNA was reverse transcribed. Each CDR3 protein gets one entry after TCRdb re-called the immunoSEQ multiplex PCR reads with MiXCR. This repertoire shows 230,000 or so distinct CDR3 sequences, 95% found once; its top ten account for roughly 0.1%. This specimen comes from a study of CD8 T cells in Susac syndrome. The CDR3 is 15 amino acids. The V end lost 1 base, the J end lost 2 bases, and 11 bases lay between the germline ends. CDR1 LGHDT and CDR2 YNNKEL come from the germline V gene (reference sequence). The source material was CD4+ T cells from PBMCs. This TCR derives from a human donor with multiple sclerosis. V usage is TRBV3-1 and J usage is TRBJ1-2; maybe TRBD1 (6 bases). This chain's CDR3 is CASSQVKGHNYGYTF. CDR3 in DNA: TGTGCCAGCAGCCAAGTTAAGGGACACAACTATGGCTACACCTTC.